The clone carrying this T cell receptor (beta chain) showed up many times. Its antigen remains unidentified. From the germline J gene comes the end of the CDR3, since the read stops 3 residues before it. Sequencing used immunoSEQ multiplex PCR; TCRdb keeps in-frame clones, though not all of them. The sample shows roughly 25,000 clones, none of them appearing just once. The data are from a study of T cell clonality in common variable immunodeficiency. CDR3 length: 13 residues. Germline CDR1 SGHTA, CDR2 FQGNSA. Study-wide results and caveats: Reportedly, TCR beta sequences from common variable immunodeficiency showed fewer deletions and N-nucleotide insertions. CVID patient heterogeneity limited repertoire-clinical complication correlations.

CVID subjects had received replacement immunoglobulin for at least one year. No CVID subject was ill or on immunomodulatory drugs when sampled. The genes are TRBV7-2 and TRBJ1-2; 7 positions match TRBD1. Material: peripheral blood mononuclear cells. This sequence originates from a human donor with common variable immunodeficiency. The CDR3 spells CASSPGTAIGYTF. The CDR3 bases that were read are TGTGCCAGCAGCCCCGGGACAGCCATAGGC.